The entry that follows covers one TCR beta chain sequence. The antigen is unknown. The second PCR ran about 6 to 11 cycles with a sample-barcoded 5' primer and J-beta primers. All cDNA molecules were each tagged by a template-switch adaptor with 12 random nucleotides. Using its own MiXCR run on the 5' RACE reads, TCRdb lists one record per CDR3 protein. This sample yields about 670,000 distinct CDR3 sequences, of which 35% to 50% are seen a single time; about 30% belongs to the top ten. This sample was taken from a study of blood T cells in healthy people across ages. V lost 7 bases and J lost 0, with 13 bases in between. This CDR3 is built from 16 residues. Germline CDR1 and CDR2: SGHTA and FQGNSA. General study points: Older age coincided with a roughly linear decline in TCR beta diversity per million T cells.

The sample comprised blood. The V call is TRBV7-2, the J call TRBJ1-6; no clear D gene. This TCR was sampled from a man aged 80 or over in good health. The CDR3 nucleotides read TGTGCCAGCACCCCAGTTGGAAGCTCCTATAATTCACCCCTCCACTTT. Encoded protein: CASTPVGSSYNSPLHF.